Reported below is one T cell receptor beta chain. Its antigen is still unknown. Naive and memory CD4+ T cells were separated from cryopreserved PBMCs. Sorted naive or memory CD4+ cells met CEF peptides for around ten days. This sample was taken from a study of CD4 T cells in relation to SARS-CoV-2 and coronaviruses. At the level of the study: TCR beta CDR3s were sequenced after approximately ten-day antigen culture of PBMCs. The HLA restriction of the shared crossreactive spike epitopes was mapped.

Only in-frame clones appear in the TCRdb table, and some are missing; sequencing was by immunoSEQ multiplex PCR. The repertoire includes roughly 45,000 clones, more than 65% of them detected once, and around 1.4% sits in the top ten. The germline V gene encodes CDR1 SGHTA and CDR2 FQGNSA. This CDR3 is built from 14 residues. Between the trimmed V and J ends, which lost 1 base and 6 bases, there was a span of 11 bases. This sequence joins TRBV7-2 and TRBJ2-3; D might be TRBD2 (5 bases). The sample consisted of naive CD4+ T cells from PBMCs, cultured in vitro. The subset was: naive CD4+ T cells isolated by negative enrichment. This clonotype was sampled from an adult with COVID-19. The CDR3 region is CASSLGGGGDTQYF. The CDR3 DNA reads TGTGCCAGCAGCTTAGGCGGCGGCGGGGATACGCAGTATTTT.